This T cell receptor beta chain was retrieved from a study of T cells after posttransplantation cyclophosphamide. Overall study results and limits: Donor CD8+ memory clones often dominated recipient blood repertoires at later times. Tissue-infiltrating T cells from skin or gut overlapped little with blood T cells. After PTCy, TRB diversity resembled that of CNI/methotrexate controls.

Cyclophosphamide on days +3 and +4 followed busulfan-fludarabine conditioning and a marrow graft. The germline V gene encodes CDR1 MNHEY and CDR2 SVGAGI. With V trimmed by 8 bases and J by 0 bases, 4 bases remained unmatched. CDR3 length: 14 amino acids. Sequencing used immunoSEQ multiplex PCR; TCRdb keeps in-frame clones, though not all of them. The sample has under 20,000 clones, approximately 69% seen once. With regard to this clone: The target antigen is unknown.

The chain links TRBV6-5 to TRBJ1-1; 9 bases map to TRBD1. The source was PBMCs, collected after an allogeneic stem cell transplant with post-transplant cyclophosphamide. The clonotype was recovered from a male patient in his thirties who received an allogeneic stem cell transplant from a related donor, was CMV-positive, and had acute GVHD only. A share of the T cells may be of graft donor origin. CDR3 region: CASGTGYLNTEAFF. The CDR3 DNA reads TGTGCCAGCGGGACAGGGTACTTGAACACTGAAGCTTTCTTT.